The T cell receptor beta chain described here comes from a study of blood T cell repertoires in COVID-19. It was during active infection that Seattle patients were enrolled and then longitudinally followed. Assay used: immunoSEQ multiplex PCR; TCRdb lists only in-frame clones, some missing. The table has more than 300,000 clones, 90% seen once. The germline V gene has CDR1 SGHDT and CDR2 YYEEEE. The V segment lost 4 bases and the J segment 2 bases; nucleotides outside the gene matches: 6. This CDR3 is 15 amino acids long. This receptor was identified in a woman between 35 and 50 years old with COVID-19, enrolled during active disease. The sequenced sample consisted of peripheral blood. J is TRBJ2-5 and V is TRBV5-6; 9 nucleotides align to TRBD1. Here the CDR3 DNA reads TGTGCCAGCAGCCTGCAGGACAGGGGTCAAGAGACCCAGTACTTC. Translated: CASSLQDRGQETQYF.